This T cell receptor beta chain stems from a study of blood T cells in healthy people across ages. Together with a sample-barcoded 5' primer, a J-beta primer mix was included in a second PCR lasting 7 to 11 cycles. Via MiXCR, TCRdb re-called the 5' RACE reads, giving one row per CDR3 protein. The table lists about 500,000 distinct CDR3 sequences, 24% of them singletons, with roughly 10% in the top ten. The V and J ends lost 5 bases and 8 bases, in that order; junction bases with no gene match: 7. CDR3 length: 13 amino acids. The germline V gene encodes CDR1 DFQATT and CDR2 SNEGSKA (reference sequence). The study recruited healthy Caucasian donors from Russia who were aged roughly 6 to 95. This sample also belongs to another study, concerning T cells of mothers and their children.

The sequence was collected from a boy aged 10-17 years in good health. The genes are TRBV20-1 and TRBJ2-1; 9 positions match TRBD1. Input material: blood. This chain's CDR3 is CSADKQGAYEQFF. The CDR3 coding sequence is TGCAGTGCTGATAAACAGGGGGCATATGAGCAGTTCTTC.